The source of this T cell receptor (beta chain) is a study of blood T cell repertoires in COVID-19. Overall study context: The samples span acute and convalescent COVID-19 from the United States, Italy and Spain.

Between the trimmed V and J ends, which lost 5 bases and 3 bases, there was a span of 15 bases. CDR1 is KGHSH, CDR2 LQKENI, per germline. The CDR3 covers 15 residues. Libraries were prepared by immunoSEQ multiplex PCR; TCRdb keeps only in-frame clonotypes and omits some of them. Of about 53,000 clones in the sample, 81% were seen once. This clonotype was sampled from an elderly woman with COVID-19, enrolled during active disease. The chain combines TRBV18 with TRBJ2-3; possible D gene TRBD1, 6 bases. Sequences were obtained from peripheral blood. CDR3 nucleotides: TGTGCCAGCTCATACTACAGGGCTAGAACAGATACGCAGTATTTT. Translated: CASSYYRARTDTQYF.